This paragraph covers one T cell receptor (beta chain) sequence. This entry comes from a study of control samples from healthy donors and cancer patients. The length of the CDR3 is 16 residues. The V gene end was trimmed by 1 base and the J gene end by 6 bases; junction bases not matched to a gene: 11. Germline lookup yields CDR1 SGHRS and CDR2 YFSETQ. The assay was immunoSEQ multiplex PCR, and TCRdb's table has in-frame clones only and misses some. The table shows around 170,000 clones, with around nine tenths occurring only once. The chain uses TRBV5-1 and TRBJ2-3; 7 bases agree with TRBD2. The TCR was taken from a woman aged 25-40 years in good health. Sequences were obtained from blood. The CDR3 region has the DNA TGCGCCAGCAGCTTGTATGCCCCGGGAGGAGCGGATACGCAGTATTTT. Amino acids: CASSLYAPGGADTQYF.